One sample yielded the 20 T cell receptor beta chains listed below, sequenced in a study of metastatic and nonmetastatic thyroid tumors. Thyroid surgery had not been preceded by any treatment in any patient. With MiXCR, TCRdb reprocessed the PCR reads. The sample includes around 10,000 clones, just under 30% seen only once; the top ten take approximately 15%. Sequenced input: tumor tissue. These TCRs come from a female donor with papillary thyroid cancer or a benign thyroid nodule (not recorded which). Some clones in this sample may be carry-over from other donors' samples.

This clone was picked up a small number of times. One end of the junction fails to match germline, which may point to a read error. The rearrangement uses TRBV6-5 and TRBJ2-5; D remains ambiguous. This CDR3 has 13 amino acids. Germline CDR1 is MNHEY and CDR2 is SVGAGI. The CDR3 loop is CVSSNIKGETQYF. The CDR3 DNA reads as TGTGTCAGCAGTAACATTAAAGGGGAGACCCAGTACTTC.

This clone was counted between two and nine times. The chain joins TRBV6-1 to TRBJ2-2, with 10 bases aligning to TRBD1. Germline CDR1 and CDR2: MNHNS and SASEGT. This CDR3 has 16 residues. The V gene end was trimmed by 6 bases and the J gene end by 5 bases; junction bases not matched to a gene: 9. CDR3 coding DNA: TGTGCCAGCAGAACTTGGACAGGGGGTGGAACCGGGGAGCTGTTTTTT. Amino acid sequence: CASRTWTGGGTGELFF.

Judged by abundance, this clone is medium-sized. The chain combines TRBV12-3 or TRBV12-4 with TRBJ2-3; D not certain. This CDR3 is 16 amino acids long. V was clipped by 3 bases and J by 1 base, with 14 bases between them. The CDR3 here is CASSLKGPGGTDTQYF. CDR3 nucleotides: TGTGCCAGCAGTTTGAAAGGCCCTGGTGGCACAGATACGCAGTATTTT.

The chain has TRBV20-1 and TRBJ1-1; no clear D. The length of the CDR3 is 14 residues. Germline V gives CDR1 DFQATT, CDR2 SNEGSKA (reference sequence). The V and J ends lost 1 base and 4 bases respectively, with 13 bases between them. The CDR3 loop reads CSARVEVRSTEAFF. Here the CDR3 DNA reads TGCAGTGCTAGAGTTGAGGTCCGTAGCACTGAAGCTTTCTTT.

This clone has more than one count but fewer than ten. V usage is TRBV6-1 and J usage is TRBJ2-7; D gene ambiguous. V gave up 7 bases and J gave up 0 bases, with 13 bases separating them. This CDR3 spans 14 amino acids. Germline CDR1 reads MNHNS; CDR2 reads SASEGT. This CDR3 is CASNPSPSSYEQYF. The DNA for the CDR3 is TGTGCCAGCAACCCAAGCCCCAGCTCCTACGAGCAGTACTTC.

This chain joins TRBV11-1 and TRBJ1-4; 10 nucleotides agree with TRBD1. Germline assignment: CDR1 SGHAT and CDR2 FQDESV (reference sequence). The CDR3 is 18 amino acids. V was pared by 5 bases and J by 7 bases, with 16 bases of the junction left unmatched. The CDR3 DNA reads as TGTGCCAGCAGCCCTCTTATGGGGGAGACAGGGGGCAGTGAAAAACTGTTTTTT. It yields the protein CASSPLMGETGGSEKLFF.

This clone is deemed medium-sized (0.01 to 0.1%). The V gene is TRBV9, the J gene TRBJ1-1, with D possibly TRBD1 on 5 matching bases. Germline CDR1 SGDLS, CDR2 YYNGEE. With 5 bases removed from V and 6 bases from J, the gap between germline ends came to 14 bases. The CDR3 is made up of 13 amino acids. CDR3 amino acids: CASSRDSIAEAFF. For the CDR3, the DNA is TGTGCCAGCAGTAGAGACAGTATCGCTGAAGCTTTCTTT. Complete variable domain (other parts from reference TRBV9 and TRBJ1-1): DSGVTQTPKHLITATGQRVTLRCSPRSGDLSVYWYQQSLDQGLQFLIQYYNGEERAKGNILERFSAQQFPDLHSELNLSSLELGDSALYFCASSRDSIAEAFFGQGTRLTVV.

The chain links TRBV12-3 or TRBV12-4 to TRBJ2-3; D gene unclear. Trimming left V 1 base short and J 0 bases short, with 8 bases between. This CDR3 is 15 amino acids long. The CDR3 region has the DNA TGTGCCAGCAGTTTAGGAATTACCAGCACAGATACGCAGTATTTT. This sequence encodes CASSLGITSTDTQYF.

The sample holds one count of this clone. The chain employs TRBV13 and TRBJ2-6; unclear D gene. CDR1 PRHDT and CDR2 FYEKMQ come from the germline V gene (reference sequence). The germline V and J ends were trimmed by 1 base and 0 bases, with 7 bases remaining between them. There are 16 residues in the CDR3. As DNA, the CDR3 is TGTGCCAGCAGCTTAGTTGGTGACTCTGGGGCCAACGTCCTGACTTTC. The encoded protein is CASSLVGDSGANVLTF.

The chain employs TRBV30 and TRBJ1-5; maybe TRBD1 (5 bases). This CDR3 has 17 residues. In germline, CDR1 is GTSNPN, CDR2 SVGIG (reference sequence). V shed 3 bases and J shed 5 bases, with 23 bases lying between them. The CDR3 loop reads CAWRPDWYRIGDQPQHF. CDR3 in DNA: TGTGCCTGGAGGCCGGATTGGTACAGAATAGGGGATCAGCCCCAGCATTTT.

This clone occurred a few times. This chain links TRBV11-2 with TRBJ2-5; D is unclear. Trimming removed 0 bases from V and 5 bases from J, with 4 bases in between. CDR3 length: 12 residues. CDR1 and CDR2 (germline): SGHAT, FQNNGV. Here the CDR3 DNA reads TGTGCCAGCAGCTTAGATTACGAGACCCAGTACTTC. Residues: CASSLDYETQYF. Based on the CDR3 plus reference TRBV11-2 and TRBJ2-5, the full variable domain is EAGVAQSPRYKIIEKRQSVAFWCNPISGHATLYWYQQILGQGPKLLIQFQNNGVVDDSQLPKDRFSAERLKGVDSTLKIQPAKLEDSAVYLCASSLDYETQYFGPGTRLLVL.

This clone is large (0.1 to 1%) by share. The chain is built from TRBV7-3 and TRBJ2-1; TRBD2 matches 8 bases. Germline CDR1 is SGHTA and CDR2 is FQGTGA. This CDR3 is 14 amino acids long. Trimming cost V 8 bases and J 8 bases; bases outside gene matches: 11. The CDR3 region has the DNA TGTGCCAGCGGAAACGGGGGGGGCTTCGATGAGCAGTTCTTC. It specifies CASGNGGGFDEQFF.

The chain is built from TRBV7-3 and TRBJ2-2; the D gene is possibly TRBD1 (6 bases). The CDR3 spans 14 residues. Per germline, CDR1 SGHTA and CDR2 FQGTGA. V was clipped by 2 bases and J by 7 bases, with 11 bases between them. CDR3 region: CASSLHRDGGELFF. In DNA form, the CDR3 reads TGTGCCAGCAGCTTACACAGGGATGGCGGGGAGCTGTTTTTT.

This clone was observed many times. The chain is built from TRBV3-1 and TRBJ1-1; unclear D gene. CDR1 LGHDT and CDR2 YNNKEL come from the germline V gene (reference sequence). This CDR3 region has 14 residues. The germline V and J ends were trimmed by 2 bases and 0 bases, with 7 bases remaining between them. The chain's CDR3 is CASSQRGLNTEAFF. DNA for the CDR3: TGTGCCAGCAGCCAACGCGGCCTGAACACTGAAGCTTTCTTT.

This clone is medium-sized by share. V gene TRBV6-1 combines with J gene TRBJ1-2; D remains unclear. CDR1 is MNHNS and CDR2 is SASEGT in the germline V gene. Deletions cut 5 bases from V and 2 bases from J, with 12 bases between. The CDR3 runs 14 residues. The CDR3 nucleotides are TGTGCCAGCAGTTCCTTCGACACAAACTATGGCTACACCTTC. Its translation is CASSSFDTNYGYTF.

This clone showed up many times. CDR3 sequence reads: CGSSGDTQYF. In nucleotides, the CDR3 is TGTGGGTCTAGCGGTGATACGCAGTATTTT. This sequence joins TRBV5-5 and TRBJ2-3, with 7 bases lining up with TRBD2. Germline values: CDR1 SGHKS, CDR2 YYEKEE (reference sequence). The CDR3 is 10 amino acids.

The chain recombines TRBV4-1 with TRBJ1-5, with D maybe TRBD1 (6 bases). Per germline, CDR1 MGHRA and CDR2 YSYEKL. The CDR3 runs 14 residues. The V and J ends lost 3 bases and 3 bases respectively, with 9 bases between them. The CDR3 protein is CASSQGHFNQPQHF. DNA of the CDR3: TGCGCCAGCAGCCAGGGACACTTCAATCAGCCCCAGCATTTT.

About this clone: Just one base apart from a much larger clone, this may be a read error. J is TRBJ1-2 and V is TRBV27, with TRBD1 matching 7 bases. The germline V gene encodes CDR1 MNHEY and CDR2 SMNVEV (reference sequence). The length of the CDR3 is 14 residues. The CDR3 nucleotides read TGTGCCAGCAGTTCCCTCGGACAGGCGCCTGGCTACGCCTTC. Protein sequence: CASSSLGQAPGYAF.

This rearrangement joins TRBV11-3 to TRBJ2-6; D uncertain. The CDR3 length is 15 residues. Trimming cost V 1 base and J 0 bases, with 4 bases left between them. Germline loops: CDR1 SGHNT, CDR2 YENEEA. CDR3 bases: TGTGCCAGCAGCTTAGGGATCTCTGGGGCCAACGTCCTGACTTTC. As protein: CASSLGISGANVLTF.

The chain uses TRBV20-1 and TRBJ2-7, with D possibly matching TRBD1 (6 bases). In germline, CDR1 is DFQATT, CDR2 SNEGSKA (reference sequence). The ends were cut back, 5 bases at V and 3 bases at J, with 8 bases in the middle. The CDR3 runs 11 residues. The CDR3 coding sequence is TGCAGTGCTCCAGGGGACTACGAGCAGTACTTC. It is translated as CSAPGDYEQYF.